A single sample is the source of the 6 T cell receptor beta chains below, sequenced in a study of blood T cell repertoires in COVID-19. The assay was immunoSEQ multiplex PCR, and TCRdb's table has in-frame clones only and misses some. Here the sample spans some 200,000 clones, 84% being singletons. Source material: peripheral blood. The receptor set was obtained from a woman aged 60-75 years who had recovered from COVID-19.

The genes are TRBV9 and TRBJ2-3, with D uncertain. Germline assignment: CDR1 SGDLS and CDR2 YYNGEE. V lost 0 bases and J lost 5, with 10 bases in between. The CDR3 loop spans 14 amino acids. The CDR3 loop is CASSVGPRIDTQYF. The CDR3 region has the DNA TGTGCCAGCAGCGTAGGTCCCAGAATAGATACGCAGTATTTT.

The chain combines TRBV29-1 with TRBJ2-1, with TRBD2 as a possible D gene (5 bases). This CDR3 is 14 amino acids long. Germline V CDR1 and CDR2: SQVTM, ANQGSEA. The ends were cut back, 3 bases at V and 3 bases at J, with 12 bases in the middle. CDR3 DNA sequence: TGCAGCGTTGAGTGGGAGTCCGACTACAATGAGCAGTTCTTC. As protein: CSVEWESDYNEQFF.

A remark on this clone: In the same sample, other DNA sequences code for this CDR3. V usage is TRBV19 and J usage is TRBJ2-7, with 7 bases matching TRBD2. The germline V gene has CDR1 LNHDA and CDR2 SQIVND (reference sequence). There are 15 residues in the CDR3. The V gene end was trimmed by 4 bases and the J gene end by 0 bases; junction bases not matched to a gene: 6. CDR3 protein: CASSTSGVPSYEQYF. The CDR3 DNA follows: TGTGCCAGTAGTACCAGCGGGGTTCCCTCCTACGAGCAGTACTTC.

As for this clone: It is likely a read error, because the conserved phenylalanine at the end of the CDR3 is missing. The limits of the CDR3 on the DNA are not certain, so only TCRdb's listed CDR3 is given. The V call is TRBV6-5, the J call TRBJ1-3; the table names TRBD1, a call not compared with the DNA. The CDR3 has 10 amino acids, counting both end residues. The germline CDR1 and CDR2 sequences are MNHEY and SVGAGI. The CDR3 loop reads CASRPGTGFS.

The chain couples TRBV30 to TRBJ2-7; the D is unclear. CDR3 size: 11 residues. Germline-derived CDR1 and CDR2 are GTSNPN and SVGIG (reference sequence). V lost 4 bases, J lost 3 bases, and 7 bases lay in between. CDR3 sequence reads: CAWMVSYEQYF. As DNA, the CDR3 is TGTGCCTGGATGGTCAGCTACGAGCAGTACTTC.

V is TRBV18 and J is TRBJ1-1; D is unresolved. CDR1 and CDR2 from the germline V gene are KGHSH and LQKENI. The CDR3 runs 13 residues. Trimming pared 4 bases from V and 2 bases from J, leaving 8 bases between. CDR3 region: CASSLQINTEAFF. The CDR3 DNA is TGTGCCAGCTCACTGCAGATAAACACTGAAGCTTTCTTT.